This T cell receptor beta chain was retrieved from a study of cytomegalovirus exposure and HLA in healthy donors (TCRdb year 2017). Turning to the overall study: According to an earlier analysis of a few hundred of the donors, some 180 million T cells yielded roughly 110 million unique TCR beta sequences and 276 Gb of sequence data. Roughly 300 gigabases of sequencing data and some 85 million unique TCR sequences were included in an early release covering around 650 HLA-typed donors. The genetic ancestry cluster associated with self-reported Caucasian donors included around 76% of the 300 to 400 genotyped donors. The aim of the study was to test whether cataloging public T cell receptors could identify signatures of past pathogen exposure. The study profiled the T cell repertoires of 500 to 800 subjects by immunosequencing and related them to cytomegalovirus serostatus. A separate validation cohort of more than 100 different subjects was used in addition to the approximately 610-subject first cohort. To predict cytomegalovirus infection status, the study combined high-throughput TCR immunosequencing, statistical association of individual TCRs with disease status, and machine learning. A later analysis re-analyzed previously published TCR beta repertoires from approximately 670 donors and added high-resolution HLA genotyping to study TCR occurrence patterns. Rather than using new phenotypic data, the later analysis identified candidate immune exposures from TCR beta sequences and from how often those sequences occurred across donors. An earlier analysis of 587 of the donors used high-throughput TCR beta sequencing to judge whether each TCR beta V gene segment behaved as functional or pseudogenic. Donor age, sex, ethnicity and CMV serostatus were compiled alongside the repertoire data. Genome-wide SNP genotypes for about 65% of the roughly 700 donors were used in a later genetic analysis, which treated that subset as a discovery cohort. All discovery cohort repertoires had been generated using a single sequencing platform. HLA typing covered class I and class II loci at four-digit resolution. The number of donors typed differed by locus, with about 629-630 for A, B, C, DRB1 and DQB1, around 560 for DQA1, some 570 for DPA1, and some 440 for DPB1. About 5 DR-DQ haplotypes were handled as single units for association and clustering, since linkage in the cohort was strong. Across 398 genotyped donors of the cohort, an average of approximately 220,000 unique TCR beta nucleotide sequences per donor were sequenced, and approximately 17% of those sequences were non-productive. General findings and caveats noted by the study authors: Cytomegalovirus status was reported to be diagnosed by the classifier with high specificity and sensitivity in both the original and validation cohorts. The cohort was sequenced for TCR beta chains only, and without alpha or paired-chain data the features that could be detected were limited. According to a later analysis, parvovirus B19, influenza, CMV and Epstein-Barr virus appeared linked to several top co-occurrence clusters. Because HLA typing was unavailable for some donors at each locus, only the typed subset was used in association tests. Because counts were too low, seventeen rarely observed V segments, including chromosome 9 orphons, were excluded from the earlier analysis of around 640 of the donors. A later analysis found that most CMV-associated TCR beta chains appeared HLA-restricted, with HLA associations seemingly driven largely by CMV exposure. A later genetic analysis reported fewer N-insertions in productive TCRs among donors in an Asian-associated ancestry cluster than the roughly 620-donor mean. A later analysis associated about 17,000 TCR beta sequences with specific HLA alleles at a false discovery rate of 0.05. A later analysis found that TCR association rates varied across HLA loci, with DRB1 alleles showing the most associated TCRs and HLA-C alleles the fewest. A cluster of highly shared sequence variants was judged likely to be a technical artifact of the sequencing pipeline. In a later genetic analysis, a missense DCLRE1C variant was associated with V-gene and J-gene trimming of TCR beta chains, and the association was replicated in an independent cohort. Sequencing depth was assumed to be roughly uniform across donors in the presence/absence analyses, though that assumption may not hold. A later analysis found that HLA-associated TCR beta chains were more clonally expanded and had lower generation probabilities than equally common non-associated chains. The study listed 164 TCR beta chains as associated with cytomegalovirus. Some IMGT-functional V segments, including TRBV6-2 and TRBV6-3, could not be distinguished by the 87-base-pair reads and were therefore excluded. For the cohort, immune exposure information was limited to CMV serostatus. Strong co-occurrence of HLA alleles, especially DR and DQ, made assigning TCR associations to individual alleles difficult. A further reported finding was that TCR beta sequences accurately predicted the HLA-A and HLA-B alleles for most subjects in the first cohort. Correlated functional status among segregating V segments might be attributable to linkage disequilibrium, but an unknown experimental factor could not be ruled out. Three of the identified cytomegalovirus-associated TCR beta chains were confirmed in vitro to be specific for cytomegalovirus antigens. The authors suggested that the approach could potentially be extended to other disease states and immunological phenotypes. Broadly in line with IMGT annotations, most TCR beta V segments showed up in productive rearrangements about 87% or about 30% of the time in an earlier analysis of 587 of the donors. Across donors, most TCR sequences were observed very rarely, whereas some public TCRs were present in many individuals.

As to this clone: Its antigen is currently not known. Per-nucleotide qualities are absent, and no much larger clonotype sits a single base away.

Relative to germline, V is missing 2 bases and J is missing 6 bases, with 10 bases of the junction outside any gene match. The CDR3 spans 18 residues, from the cysteine through the phenylalanine. Of all the DNA, just the CDR3 is kept, 54 bases in frame from base 1. Via the germline V gene (reference sequence), CDR1 is LNHNV and CDR2 YYDKDF. Receptors were amplified or captured by the immunoSEQ multiplex PCR assay. For the multiplex PCR, a mixture combining 60 forward primers for TCR Vbeta segments and 13 reverse primers for TCR Jbeta segments was used. The CDR3 region of rearranged TCR beta genes was amplified from genomic DNA by a multiplex PCR assay. On the Illumina HiSeq System, the amplified TCR beta libraries were sequenced as 87-base-pair reads. The paper's data handling went like this. Across the 700 or so repertoires, a later analysis counted approximately 75 million unique TCR beta chains, around 10 million of which were shared by at least two donors. Raw reads were error-corrected and collapsed into unique sequences with a nearest-neighbor algorithm that merged closely related sequences to remove PCR and sequencing errors. CDR3 sequences were aligned to IMGT reference sequences to assign V, D and J gene segments. For a sequence to be retained, a match of at least six nucleotides was required to both a V gene segment and a J gene segment. A rearrangement was called productive if the CDR3 had no stop codons and remained in frame with V and J, and every other rearrangement was called non-productive. CDR3 was defined according to IMGT convention as the region running from the second conserved V-encoded cysteine to the conserved J-encoded phenylalanine. The earlier analysis of some 550 of the donors excluded any sequence lacking an unambiguous match to a single V gene segment. An earlier analysis of a few hundred of the donors called V segments functional above 56.7% productive rearrangements and segregating when the between-donor standard deviation exceeded 5%. To diagnose cytomegalovirus status from the catalog of TCR beta chain sequences, a statistical classification framework was built. In a later analysis, V and J genes were assigned by comparing TCR nucleotide sequences against IMGT/GENE-DB human TR gene sequences. The TCRdist pipeline was used in a later analysis to assign CDR3 sequences and most-parsimonious VDJ recombination scenarios. A later analysis defined each TCR beta chain by its CDR3 amino acid sequence plus V-gene family, and excluded reads lacking a unique V-gene family. As a way to deal with suspected cross-contamination and a sequencing artifact, a later analysis dropped hundreds of nucleotide sequences that were highly shared and had low generation probability. A later analysis calculated a clonal expansion index for each public chain from normalized within-repertoire ranks of inferred template counts. Generation probabilities in a later analysis came from a VDJ recombination model fitted to out-of-frame rearrangements, and those results were checked against IGoR. In a later analysis, TCR-TCR, TCR-HLA and TCR-CMV co-occurrence was scored with hypergeometric tests, and a repertoire-size bias correction was applied to TCR pairs. False discovery rates were estimated in a later analysis by permuting HLA or CMV assignments 20 times. In a later analysis, co-occurring TCRs were grouped with DBSCAN, and TCRdist sequence similarity was added when clustering was performed within HLA-allele-positive subsets. For co-occurrence clustering, repertoires with fewer than 30,000 or more than 120,000 public chains were excluded, along with a handful of repertoires with anomalous nucleotide sharing. The immuneACCESS repertoire file appears here via TCRdb, limited to in-frame rearrangements. These files lack a portion of the clones; in checked studies, under half of the deficit traces to unresolved V genes, and the cause of the others is not known. D and trimming were read from the DNA, whereas the V and J calls and clone size are those reported in that table. For this sample there are about 260,000 clones; around 65% appear just once. Of the sample, approximately 2.5% is held by the ten largest clones.

The cohort consisted of hundreds of healthy bone marrow donors. At the time of sampling, all cohort members were nominally healthy, though unrecorded immune exposures were likely present. The donor tested CMV seronegative, placing the donor among the 350 to 400 seronegative members of the cohort. Each donor provided a peripheral blood sample, and peripheral blood mononuclear cells were used for TCR beta sequencing. The Qiagen DNeasy Blood Extraction Kit was used to extract genomic DNA from the blood cell samples. Rearrangement joined TRBV15 to TRBJ2-1, with 13 bases aligning to TRBD2. The receptor comes from a female donor in good health and CMV-seronegative. Specimen: PBMCs. The sequenced DNA is TGTGCCACCAGCAGACAGGGTCCCGGACTAGCGGGAGCCAATGAGCAGTTCTTC. This sequence encodes CATSRQGPGLAGANEQFF. When the CDR3 is completed using the reference TRBV15 and TRBJ2-1 genes on either side, the full variable domain is DAMVIQNPRYQVTQFGKPVTLSCSQTLNHNVMYWYQQKSSQAPKLLFHYYDKDFNNEADTPDNFQSRRPNTSFCFLDIRSPGLGDTAMYLCATSRQGPGLAGANEQFFGPGTRLTVL.